A single sample is the source of the 4 T cell receptor beta chains below, sequenced in a study of shared clonotypes between healthy human individuals. Clones were sequenced by immunoSEQ multiplex PCR, and TCRdb holds only the in-frame ones, with some missing. The data hold about 1 million clones, with about 75% observed a single time. The sample comprised memory CD4+ T cells sorted from blood. The subset: CD45RA-negative fraction. Receptors were obtained from a man younger than 30 in good health.

The chain employs TRBV30 and TRBJ2-7; D not resolved. The CDR3 loop spans 13 amino acids. Between the trimmed V and J ends, which lost 7 bases and 3 bases, there was a span of 16 bases. CDR1 GTSNPN and CDR2 SVGIG come from the germline V gene (reference sequence). CDR3 region: CASYFGPSYEQYF. In nucleotides, the CDR3 is TGTGCCTCCTATTTCGGGCCAAGCTACGAGCAGTACTTC.

The rearrangement links TRBV27 to TRBJ1-4; D perhaps matches TRBD1 (5 bases). CDR3 size: 16 residues. Trimming removed 6 bases from V and 0 bases from J, with 14 bases in between. CDR1 is MNHEY and CDR2 is SMNVEV in the germline V gene (reference sequence). The CDR3 sequence: CASSRVDRATNEKLFF. CDR3 DNA: TGTGCCAGCAGCCGAGTCGACAGAGCAACTAATGAAAAACTGTTTTTT.

This clone was counted only a few times. V usage is TRBV7-2 and J usage is TRBJ1-5; D gene unclear. CDR1 is SGHTA and CDR2 is FQGNSA in the germline V gene. This CDR3 has 13 residues. The V end was cut by 7 bases, the J end by 0 bases, with 7 bases between. For the CDR3, the DNA is TGTGCCAGCACCGGTAATAGCAATCAGCCCCAGCATTTT. Its protein is CASTGNSNQPQHF. The whole variable domain, remainder taken from reference TRBV7-2 and TRBJ1-5, is GAGVSQSPSNKVTEKGKDVELRCDPISGHTALYWYRQSLGQGLEFLIYFQGNSAPDKSGLPSDRFSAERTGGSVSTLTIQRTQQEDSAVYLCASTGNSNQPQHFGDGTRLSIL.

This chain links TRBV7-2 with TRBJ1-2, with a tentative D call TRBD1 (5 bases). CDR3 length equals 14 residues. The V end was cut by 5 bases, the J end by 3 bases, with 13 bases between. The germline V gene encodes CDR1 SGHTA and CDR2 FQGNSA. The CDR3 sequence is CASSPVGGYYGYTF. The CDR3 DNA reads TGTGCCAGCAGCCCCGTGGGGGGATACTATGGCTACACCTTC.